This record looks at one T cell receptor (beta chain) sequence and its context. Its recognized antigen is unknown. No much larger clonotype is one base removed from it; base qualities were not supplied. Cut back by 5 bases and 2 bases, the V and J ends lie 13 bases apart. According to the germline V gene, CDR1 reads MDHEN and CDR2 reads SYDVKM. The CDR3, cysteine through phenylalanine, is 15 amino acids long. Kept here is only the CDR3 DNA, which spans 45 bases and is read in frame from base 1. TCRbeta CDR3 regions were amplified from genomic DNA by means of the immunoSEQ Assay, a bias-controlled multiplex PCR. In the source study's methods: Within the assay, amplification of reference gene primers was used to estimate how many nucleated cells each sample contained. To quantify the absolute abundance of each unique TCRbeta CDR3 rearrangement, sequence reads were collapsed and filtered. For each sample, productive Simpson clonality was calculated as the square root of Simpson's diversity index across productive rearrangements. TCRdb holds this immuneACCESS table with in-frame rearrangements only. Some clones are missing; in checked studies, unresolved V genes explain under half, and the rest has no known cause. V, J and clone size are taken as reported in that table, and D and trimming were inferred from the DNA itself. A total of around 100,000 clones appear in this sample, approximately 89% of them only once. The ten largest clones capture approximately 17% of the sample.

The entry originates in a study of blood T cell repertoires in COVID-19 (dated by TCRdb to about 2020). General notes on the study: The collaborator samples originated in the United States, Italy and Spain and spanned the acute and convalescent phases of COVID-19. A freely available public database, intended as a resource for researchers studying the immune response to SARS-CoV-2, is where the repertoires were released. Samples were obtained from the ongoing ImmuneRACE study (first 160 participants) and from 1,000 to 1,500 subjects provided by 6 global collaborators. The material from the prospective study consisted of cDNA or gDNA derived from T cells, B-cell-depleted T cells, or PBMCs. A de-identified subject ID, COVID-19 status, age in years and sex were almost always included in the sample metadata. Subjects who had been exposed to COVID-19, were actively infected with it, or had recovered from it provided the deeply sampled blood TCRbeta repertoires that made up the dataset. Where available, HLA class I and class II types were taken from metadata supplied by the sample provider and were not determined by assay-based typing. Points the paper makes about the study in general: The quantity of clinical and demographic metadata differed by source and by participant and was supplied without curation.

Collaborating institutions collected whole blood in K2EDTA tubes following their own protocols. For TCRbeta analysis, collaborators shipped samples as frozen whole blood, isolated PBMCs, or DNA extracted from either of those sample types. Here the chain combines TRBV28 and TRBJ1-3; TRBD1 might be the D gene, on 5 matching bases. The receptor was derived from a woman at least 80 years old in a cohort sampled during active COVID-19. Specimen: peripheral blood. The nucleotide sequence reads TGTGCCAGCAGTCCAGGGTTTATTGCTGGAAACACCATATATTTT. Its protein reads: CASSPGFIAGNTIYF. With the rest looked up from the reference TRBV28 and TRBJ1-3 genes rather than sequenced, the full variable domain is DVKVTQSSRYLVKRTGEKVFLECVQDMDHENMFWYRQDPGLGLRLIYFSYDVKMKEKGDIPEGYSVSREKKERFSLILESASTNQTSMYLCASSPGFIAGNTIYFGEGSWLTVV.